The rows below give T cell receptor beta chains drawn from one sample of a study of blood T cells in healthy people across ages. From the 5' RACE reads, TCRdb called clonotypes with MiXCR, one entry per CDR3 protein. The table shows 650,000 to 800,000 distinct CDR3 sequences, with under 45% occurring only once. The source material was blood. The receptors shown here come from a man in his 60s in good health. Each CDR3 is given with its conserved first and last residue. The D gene is left open where the match is weak. The listing skips clone size in some rows; elsewhere it reads once, few, many or a size class.

-	TRBD1	TRBV28	TRBJ1-2	14	TGTGCCAGCAGTCCTCGGGGACAGGGAGATGGCTACACCTTC	CASSPRGQGDGYTF
-	TRBD1	TRBV11-2	TRBJ2-4	17	TGTGGCAGCAGCCAACTCCACCTGTCGGGACAGAAAAACATTCAGTACTTC	CGSSQLHLSGQKNIQYF
-	-	TRBV27	TRBJ1-5	14	TGTGCCAGCAGTTTTAAGGGCTTCAATCAGCCCCAGCATTTT	CASSFKGFNQPQHF
-	-	TRBV7-2	TRBJ2-1	14	TGTGCCAGCAGCAAGCGAGTGAACTACAATGAGCAGTTCTTC	CASSKRVNYNEQFF
-	TRBD1	TRBV24-1	TRBJ2-5	13	TGTGCCACGGGGACAGGGGGTACAGAGACCCAGTACTTC	CATGTGGTETQYF
-	-	TRBV5-1	TRBJ2-1	15	TGCGCCAGCAGCTTGGCAGTTAACAGGCTAGGGGAGCAGTTCTTC	CASSLAVNRLGEQFF
-	TRBD2	TRBV20-1	TRBJ2-7	15	TGCAGTGCCGACCGTGGGGCGGGAGCCTCCTACGAGCAGTACTTC	CSADRGAGASYEQYF
few	TRBD1	TRBV7-2	TRBJ2-1	16	TGTGCCAGCAGCTCCCTTCCGGGACAGACCTACAATGAGCAGTTCTTC	CASSSLPGQTYNEQFF
few	TRBD1	TRBV7-2	TRBJ2-1	15	TGTGCCAGCAGCCCAGGGGGTCGCAACAACAATGAGCAGTTCTTC	CASSPGGRNNNEQFF
few	-	TRBV27	TRBJ2-5	14	TGTGCCAGCAGTTTACGAGCGATAGGGGAGACCCAGTACTTC	CASSLRAIGETQYF
few	TRBD1	TRBV3-1	TRBJ1-6	17	TGTGCCAGCAGCCGGACAGGTGTTGAGCCGGCATTGGGGCCCCTCCACTTT	CASSRTGVEPALGPLHF
-	-	TRBV2	TRBJ2-5	13	TGTGCCGCACAGGACGGGGGCGCGGAGACCCAGTACTTC	CAAQDGGAETQYF
-	-	TRBV6-5	TRBJ1-2	15	TGTGCCAGCAGTTACTTGGGGGGCCTGAACTATGGCTACACCTTC	CASSYLGGLNYGYTF
-	-	TRBV7-3	TRBJ2-3	15	TGTGCCAGCAGCTTATTGCCCAGGGCCACAGATACGCAGTATTTT	CASSLLPRATDTQYF
-	-	TRBV7-2	TRBJ2-1	13	TGTGCCAGCAGCTTGCTAATCAGTAATGAGCAGTTCTTC	CASSLLISNEQFF
-	-	TRBV9	TRBJ1-5	15	TGTGCCAGCAGCGTTTCAGGGCATAGCAATCAGCCCCAGCATTTT	CASSVSGHSNQPQHF
-	-	TRBV5-1	TRBJ2-3	15	TGCGCCAGCCGACCGGGGGCGGGAAGCACAGATACGCAGTATTTT	CASRPGAGSTDTQYF
-	-	TRBV7-2	TRBJ2-1	15	TGTGCCAGCAGCTCTCGACAGGGAGGAAACAATGAGCAGTTCTTC	CASSSRQGGNNEQFF
-	TRBD2	TRBV7-2	TRBJ2-1	15	TGTGCCAGCAACCGCCGGGGGGGGCCTAACAATGAGCAGTTCTTC	CASNRRGGPNNEQFF
-	-	TRBV7-2	TRBJ1-2	12	TGTGCCAGCAGCTTAGCCTCGGGAGGCTACACCTTC	CASSLASGGYTF
-	-	TRBV7-2	TRBJ2-5	15	TGTGCCAGCAGCTTAGTGGGGGCCCCTCAAGAGACCCAGTACTTC	CASSLVGAPQETQYF
-	-	TRBV21-1	TRBJ2-2	16	TGTGCCAGCAGCAATAGGGACAGAACGAACACCGGGGAGCTGTTTTTT	CASSNRDRTNTGELFF
-	-	TRBV7-2	TRBJ2-1	17	TGTGCCAGCAGCTTATTCTTCACGGGGACGGGAGTCGATGAGCAGTTCTTC	CASSLFFTGTGVDEQFF
-	-	TRBV2	TRBJ1-6	11	TGTGCCAGCAGTGAAGGATCACCCCTCCACTTT	CASSEGSPLHF
-	-	TRBV20-1	TRBJ2-5	18	TGCAGTGCTAGAGATTACAAGGAGAGCGGACACGGCGAAGAGACCCAGTACTTC	CSARDYKESGHGEETQYF
-	TRBD2	TRBV6-2/TRBV6-3	TRBJ2-1	15	TGTGCCAGCAGTTACCTTAGCGGGGCGCTAAGTGAGCAGTTCTTC	CASSYLSGALSEQFF
once	TRBD1	TRBV11-2	TRBJ1-5	15	TGTGCCAGCAGCTGGGACAGGGGTTTAGATCAGCCCCAGCATTTT	CASSWDRGLDQPQHF
few	-	TRBV10-3	TRBJ2-5	11	TGTGCCATAGGGACTGAAGAGACCCAGTACTTC	CAIGTEETQYF